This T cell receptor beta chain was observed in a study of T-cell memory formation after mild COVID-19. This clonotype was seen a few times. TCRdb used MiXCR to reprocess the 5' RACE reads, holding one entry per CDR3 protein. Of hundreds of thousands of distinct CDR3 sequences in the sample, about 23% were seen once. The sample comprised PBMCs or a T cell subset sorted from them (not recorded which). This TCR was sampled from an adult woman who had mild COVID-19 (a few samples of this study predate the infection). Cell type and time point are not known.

The CDR3 spells CASSLIGGRETQYF. CDR3 sequence (DNA): TGTGCCAGCAGCTTAATCGGGGGCAGAGAGACCCAGTACTTC. V gene TRBV5-8 combines with J gene TRBJ2-5; the D gene could be TRBD1 or TRBD2 (6 bases each). Per the germline V gene, CDR1 is SGHTS and CDR2 is YDEGEE. This CDR3 spans 14 amino acids. V was pared by 2 bases and J by 4 bases, with 12 bases between.